This TCR beta chain stems from a study of blood T cell repertoires in COVID-19. At the level of the study: The United States, Italy and Spain were the sources of the acute and convalescent COVID-19 samples. PBMCs, B-cell-depleted T cells, or T cells provided the cDNA or gDNA that made up the material.

Profiled with immunoSEQ multiplex PCR; TCRdb holds only in-frame clones, not every one. Altogether around 170,000 clones are present, roughly nine tenths being singletons, with the ten largest covering 0.5% to 0.55%. This CDR3 contains 14 residues. Germline assignment: CDR1 MNHNY and CDR2 SVGAGI (reference sequence). Trimming left V 2 bases short and J 2 bases short, with 8 bases between. The clonotype comes from a man aged 45-65 years with acute or convalescent COVID-19. Source material: peripheral blood. The V and J genes are TRBV6-6 and TRBJ2-3; TRBD1 is a possible D gene (5 bases). The CDR3 DNA reads TGTGCCAGCAGTTACGGACAAGCCACAGATACGCAGTATTTT. Translated: CASSYGQATDTQYF.